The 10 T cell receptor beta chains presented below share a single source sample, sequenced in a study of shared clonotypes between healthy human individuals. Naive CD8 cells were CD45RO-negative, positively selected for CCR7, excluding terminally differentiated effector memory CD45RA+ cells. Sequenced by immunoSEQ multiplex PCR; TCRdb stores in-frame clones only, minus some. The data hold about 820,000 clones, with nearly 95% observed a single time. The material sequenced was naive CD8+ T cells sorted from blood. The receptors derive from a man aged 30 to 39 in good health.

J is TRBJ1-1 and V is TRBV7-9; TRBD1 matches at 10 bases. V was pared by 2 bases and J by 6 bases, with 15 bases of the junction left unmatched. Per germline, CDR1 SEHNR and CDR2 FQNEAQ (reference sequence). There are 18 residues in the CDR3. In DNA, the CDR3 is TGTGCCAGCAGCTTACCGAATCGCAACCCAGACAGGGGGCCTGAAGCTTTCTTT. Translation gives CASSLPNRNPDRGPEAFF.

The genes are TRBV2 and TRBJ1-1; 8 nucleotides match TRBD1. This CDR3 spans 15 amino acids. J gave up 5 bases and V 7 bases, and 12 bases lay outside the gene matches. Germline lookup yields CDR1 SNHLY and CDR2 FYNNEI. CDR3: CASKGQGAGSTEAFF. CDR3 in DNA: TGTGCCAGCAAGGGCCAGGGGGCGGGTAGTACTGAAGCTTTCTTT.

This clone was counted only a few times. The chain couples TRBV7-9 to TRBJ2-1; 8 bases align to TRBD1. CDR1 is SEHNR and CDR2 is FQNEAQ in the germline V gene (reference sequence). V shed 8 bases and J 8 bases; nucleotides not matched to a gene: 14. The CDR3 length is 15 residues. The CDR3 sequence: CASSQGTGEVHEQFF. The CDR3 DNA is TGTGCCAGCTCTCAGGGGACAGGTGAAGTCCATGAGCAGTTCTTC. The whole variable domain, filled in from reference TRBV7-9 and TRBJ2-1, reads DTGVSQNPRHKITKRGQNVTFRCDPISEHNRLYWYRQTLGQGPEFLTYFQNEAQLEKSRLLSDRFSAERPKGSFSTLEIQRTEQGDSAMYLCASSQGTGEVHEQFFGPGTRLTVL.

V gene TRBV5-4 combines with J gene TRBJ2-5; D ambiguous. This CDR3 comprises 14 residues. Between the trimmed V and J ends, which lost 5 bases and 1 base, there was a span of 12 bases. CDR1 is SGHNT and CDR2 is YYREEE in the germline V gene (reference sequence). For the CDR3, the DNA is TGTGCCAGCAGTCTGCTGACCCGCCAAGAGACCCAGTACTTC. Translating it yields CASSLLTRQETQYF. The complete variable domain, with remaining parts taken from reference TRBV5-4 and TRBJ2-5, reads ETGVTQSPTHLIKTRGQQVTLRCSSQSGHNTVSWYQQALGQGPQFIFQYYREEENGRGNFPPRFSGLQFPNYSSELNVNALELDDSALYLCASSLLTRQETQYFGPGTRLLVL.

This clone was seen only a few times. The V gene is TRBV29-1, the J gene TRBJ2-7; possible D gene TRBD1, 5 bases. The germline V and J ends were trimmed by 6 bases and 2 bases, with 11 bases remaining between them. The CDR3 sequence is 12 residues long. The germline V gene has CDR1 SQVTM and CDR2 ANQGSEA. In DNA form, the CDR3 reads TGCAGCGTACGAGACAGAGCCTACGAGCAGTACTTC. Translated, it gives CSVRDRAYEQYF.

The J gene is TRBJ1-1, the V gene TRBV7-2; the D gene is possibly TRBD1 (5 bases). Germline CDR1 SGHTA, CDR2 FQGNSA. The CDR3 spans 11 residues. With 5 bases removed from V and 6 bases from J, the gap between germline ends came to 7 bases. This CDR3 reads CASSPGPEAFF. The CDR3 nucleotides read TGTGCCAGCAGCCCGGGACCTGAAGCTTTCTTT.

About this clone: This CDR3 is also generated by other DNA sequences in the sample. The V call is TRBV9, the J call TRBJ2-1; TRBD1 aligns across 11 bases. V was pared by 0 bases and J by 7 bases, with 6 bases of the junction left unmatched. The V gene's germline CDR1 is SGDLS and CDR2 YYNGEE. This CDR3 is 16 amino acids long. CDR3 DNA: TGTGCCAGCAGCGTAGCAGGGGACAGGGGGTATAATGAGCAGTTCTTC. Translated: CASSVAGDRGYNEQFF.

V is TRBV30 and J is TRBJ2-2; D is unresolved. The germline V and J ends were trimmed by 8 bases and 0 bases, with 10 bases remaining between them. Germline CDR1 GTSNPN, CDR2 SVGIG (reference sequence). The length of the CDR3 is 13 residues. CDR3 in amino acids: CAHGPANTGELFF. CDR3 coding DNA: TGTGCCCACGGGCCGGCGAACACCGGGGAGCTGTTTTTT.

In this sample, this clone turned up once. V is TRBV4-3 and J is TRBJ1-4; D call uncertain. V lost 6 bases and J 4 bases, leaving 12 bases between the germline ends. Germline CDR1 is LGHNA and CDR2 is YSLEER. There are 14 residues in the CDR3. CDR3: CASSPERINEKLFF. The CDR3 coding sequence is TGCGCCAGCAGTCCAGAGAGGATTAATGAAAAACTGTTTTTT.

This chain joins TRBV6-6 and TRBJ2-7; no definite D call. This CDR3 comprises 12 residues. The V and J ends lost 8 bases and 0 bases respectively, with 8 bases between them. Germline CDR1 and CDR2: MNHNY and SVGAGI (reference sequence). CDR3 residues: CASATVSYEQYF. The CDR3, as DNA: TGTGCCAGCGCGACTGTCTCCTACGAGCAGTACTTC.